The 18 T cell receptor beta chains presented below share a single source sample, sequenced in a study of OX40 agonist ivuxolimab in advanced cancers. Generated by immunoSEQ multiplex PCR, the TCRdb table keeps only in-frame clones and is missing some. The sample has some 77,000 clones, around 86% seen once. Sequencing used CD4+ or CD8+ T cells sorted from blood, obtained in a trial of the OX40 agonist ivuxolimab. The receptors stem from an adult with an advanced solid tumor such as melanoma, head and neck, liver or kidney cancer.

The chain has TRBV30 and TRBJ1-2; D not certain. The germline V and J ends were trimmed by 4 bases and 6 bases, with 0 bases remaining between them. CDR3 length: 8 residues. In germline, CDR1 is GTSNPN, CDR2 SVGIG (reference sequence). CDR3 protein: CAWNGYTF. CDR3 bases: TGTGCCTGGAATGGCTACACCTTC.

CDR3 DNA: TGTGCCAGCAGTTTGCTAGAGGGTGGCACCGGGGAGCTGTTTTTT. It translates to CASSLLEGGTGELFF. The V call is TRBV28, the J call TRBJ2-2, with D maybe TRBD2 (5 bases). The germline V gene has CDR1 MDHEN and CDR2 SYDVKM. Trimming took 3 bases from V and 4 from J, leaving 12 bases between them. CDR3 length: 15 residues.

This rearrangement joins TRBV7-3 to TRBJ2-1, with 8 nucleotides matching TRBD1. V lost 2 bases to trimming and J lost 4 bases; unmatched junction nucleotides: 7. This CDR3 region has 16 residues. Germline V gives CDR1 SGHTA, CDR2 FQGTGA. The CDR3 sequence is CASSLVTGGEYNEQFF. CDR3 DNA: TGTGCCAGCAGCTTAGTTACAGGGGGAGAGTACAATGAGCAGTTCTTC.

The J gene is TRBJ2-2, the V gene TRBV28; perhaps D is TRBD1 or TRBD2 (6 bases each). V was pared by 3 bases and J by 4 bases, with 12 bases between. The CDR3 runs to 15 residues. CDR1 is MDHEN and CDR2 is SYDVKM in the germline V gene. The CDR3 sequence is CASSFPRGGTGELFF. In DNA, the CDR3 is TGTGCCAGCAGTTTCCCCAGGGGAGGCACCGGGGAGCTGTTTTTT.

The CDR3 sequence: CAIRAGVNTGELFF. The CDR3 bases are TGTGCCATCAGAGCGGGCGTAAACACCGGGGAGCTGTTTTTT. This sequence joins TRBV10-3 and TRBJ2-2; a possible D gene is TRBD2 (6 bases). Between the trimmed V and J ends, which lost 6 bases and 2 bases, there was a span of 10 bases. CDR3 size: 14 residues. The V gene's germline CDR1 is ENHRY and CDR2 SYGVKD.

This chain connects TRBV7-2 to TRBJ2-2, with 11 bases lining up with TRBD2. J was trimmed by 8 bases and V by 0 bases; bases with no gene match: 8. This CDR3 spans 17 amino acids. Germline V CDR1 and CDR2: SGHTA, FQGNSA. In DNA form, the CDR3 reads TGTGCCAGCAGCTTAGCGGCGCTAGCGGGGGGTACGGGGGAGCTGTTTTTT. This gives the protein CASSLAALAGGTGELFF.

By sample share, this clone is medium-sized (0.01 to 0.1%). The chain has TRBV5-4 and TRBJ1-4; TRBD1 matches at 8 bases. Trimming at V came to 1 base and at J to 2 bases, leaving 7 bases not matched to a gene. Germline values: CDR1 SGHNT, CDR2 YYREEE (reference sequence). This CDR3 is 17 amino acids long. CDR3 nucleotides: TGTGCCAGCAGCTTGAAGACAGGGGCGACTACTAATGAAAAACTGTTTTTT. Its protein is CASSLKTGATTNEKLFF.

The rearrangement links TRBV28 to TRBJ2-5; D uncertain. Deletions cut 5 bases from V and 0 bases from J, with 10 bases between. This CDR3 comprises 14 residues. CDR1 and CDR2 from the germline V gene are MDHEN and SYDVKM. For the CDR3, the DNA is TGTGCCAGCAGTCCCTACAGATACCAAGAGACCCAGTACTTC. This gives the protein CASSPYRYQETQYF.

The chain couples TRBV7-2 to TRBJ1-1, with D possibly TRBD1 on 5 matching bases. The CDR3 is 13 amino acids. CDR1 SGHTA and CDR2 FQGNSA come from the germline V gene. Between the trimmed V and J ends, which lost 6 bases and 4 bases, there was a span of 12 bases. CDR3 sequence (DNA): TGTGCCAGCAGTAGAAACCAGGGCACTGAAGCTTTCTTT. Translating gives CASSRNQGTEAFF.

This clone has only one observation. DNA for the CDR3: TGTGCCAGCAGTAATACAGGAACTGGGGCCAACGTCCTGACTTTC. Translation gives CASSNTGTGANVLTF. The chain recombines TRBV6-6 with TRBJ2-6, with D possibly TRBD1 on 5 matching bases. This CDR3 contains 15 residues. Per the germline V gene, CDR1 is MNHNY and CDR2 is SVGAGI (reference sequence). Trimming left V 5 bases short and J 2 bases short, with 10 bases between.

The chain joins TRBV5-1 to TRBJ1-5, with unresolved D. The CDR3 runs to 13 residues. Germline assignment: CDR1 SGHRS and CDR2 YFSETQ. V was pared by 5 bases and J by 4 bases, with 10 bases between. The CDR3 coding sequence is TGCGCCAGCAGATCGGATCAAAATCAGCCCCAGCATTTT. As protein: CASRSDQNQPQHF.

The chain recombines TRBV2 with TRBJ2-6; D may be TRBD2 (6 bases). V lost 6 bases and J 0 bases, leaving 15 bases between the germline ends. Germline V gene sequence: CDR1 SNHLY, CDR2 FYNNEI. The CDR3 sequence is 17 residues long. The CDR3 coding sequence is TGTGCCAGCAGAAGGAGGGAGTCCTCCTCTGGGGCCAACGTCCTGACTTTC. Residues: CASRRRESSSGANVLTF.

The V gene is TRBV28, the J gene TRBJ1-2; D is perhaps TRBD1 (5 bases). The CDR3 is 12 residues long. Between the trimmed V and J ends, which lost 4 bases and 11 bases, there was a span of 14 bases. CDR1 is MDHEN and CDR2 is SYDVKM in the germline V gene. The CDR3 protein is CASSSGSMRYTF. The CDR3 DNA follows: TGTGCCAGCAGTTCAGGGTCCATGAGGTACACCTTC.

The chain joins TRBV7-9 to TRBJ2-7; D not certain. V was trimmed by 3 bases and J by 7 bases, leaving 10 bases between them. This CDR3 is built from 12 residues. Germline CDR1 SEHNR, CDR2 FQNEAQ (reference sequence). The CDR3 loop reads CASSLDGTEQYF. The CDR3, as DNA: TGTGCCAGCAGCTTGGACGGAACTGAGCAGTACTTC.

The CDR3 DNA follows: TGTGCCAGCAGCAAGGTGGTTCCGTCACAGTACTTC. This gives the protein CASSKVVPSQYF. J is TRBJ2-5 and V is TRBV28, with D uncertain. V was clipped by 6 bases and J by 11 bases, with 16 bases between them. CDR1 and CDR2 from the germline V gene are MDHEN and SYDVKM. This CDR3 contains 12 residues.

On this clone: Compared with germline, one end of the junction differs, possibly owing to a read error. This chain joins TRBV5-1 and TRBJ2-1; 8 bases fit TRBD2. The CDR3 is 11 amino acids. The germline CDR1 and CDR2 sequences are SGHRS and YFSETQ. The CDR3 DNA reads as TGCGCCAGCAGCTTGACGGGAGGGCCTGTCTTC. This sequence encodes CASSLTGGPVF. The variable domain in full, with the rest retrieved from reference TRBV5-1 and TRBJ2-1, is KAGVTQTPRYLIKTRGQQVTLSCSPISGHRSVSWYQQTPGQGLQFLFEYFSETQRNKGNFPGRFSGRQFSNSRSEMNVSTLELGDSALYLCASSLTGGPVFGPGTRLTVL.

J is TRBJ2-1 and V is TRBV14; no clear D. Trimming shortened V by 2 bases and J by 5 bases, and 1 base separated the two germline ends. This CDR3 has 11 residues. The germline CDR1 and CDR2 sequences are SGHDN and FVKESK. The CDR3 protein is CASSQNNEQFF. The CDR3 nucleotides are TGTGCCAGCAGCCAAAACAATGAGCAGTTCTTC.

This rearrangement joins TRBV7-2 to TRBJ2-7; 7 bases match TRBD2. V shed 3 bases and J 4 bases; nucleotides not matched to a gene: 9. The CDR3 length is 15 residues. Germline V CDR1 and CDR2: SGHTA, FQGNSA. CDR3 in DNA: TGTGCCAGCAGCTTTGGAGAGGGGAGGGTTTACGAGCAGTACTTC. Protein: CASSFGEGRVYEQYF.